The source of this T cell receptor (beta chain) is a study of blood T cell repertoires in COVID-19. At the level of the study: Sources were T cells, B-cell-depleted T cells, or PBMCs; the material itself was cDNA or gDNA.

Cohort placement rested on clinical history that participants reported themselves. Unmatched junction bases numbered 7, after V lost 2 bases and J lost 9 bases. Germline V lookup: CDR1 MNHEY, CDR2 SVGAGI. The CDR3 is made up of 15 amino acids. As processed by the authors: Researchers report that nucleated cell counts were estimated from reference gene primer amplification. This table comes from immunoSEQ multiplex PCR, and its TCRdb copy is limited to in-frame clones, with some not included. D and trimming come from the DNA, and the V and J calls and clone size come from that table. This sample has around 250,000 clones, with around 90% found just once.

Sequencing was carried out using PBMCs or T cells enriched from blood (not recorded which). The source of this sequence is a man aged 45-60 years who had been exposed to COVID-19. The chain employs TRBV6-5 and TRBJ2-1; TRBD2 matches at 10 bases. The CDR3 region has the DNA TGTGCCAGCAGTTACGGGAGCGGGAGGGCCAGTGAGCAGTTCTTC. Translating gives CASSYGSGRASEQFF.